The clone carrying this T cell receptor (beta chain) appeared a few times. The antigen remains unidentified. This sample was taken from a study of blood T cells in healthy people across ages. Findings of the study overall: Long-lived and aged donors differed, with more naive CD4+ cells and higher diversity in the long-lived.

V was shortened by 2 bases and J by 0 bases, with 11 bases between the two germline ends. The CDR3 sequence is 16 residues long. CDR1 is SGHTA, CDR2 FQGNSA, per germline. A sample-barcoded 5' primer and a J-beta primer mix were used in a second PCR of about 6 to 11 cycles. The authors tagged each cDNA molecule using a template-switch adaptor with 12 random nucleotides. TCRdb reprocessed the 5' RACE reads with MiXCR, giving one entry per CDR3 protein. The table has 1.5 million to 2 million distinct CDR3 sequences, 40% to 55% seen once; the top ten hold around 2.1%. Individuals who donated were healthy Caucasians from Russia aged roughly 6 to 90.

The sequencing sample was made of blood. The genes are TRBV7-2 and TRBJ2-1, with D maybe TRBD2 (7 bases). The sequence was obtained from a woman aged 40 to 50 in good health. CDR3 sequence (DNA): TGTGCCAGCAGCTTAACCCGGGGGGCCTCCTACAATGAGCAGTTCTTC. Translation gives CASSLTRGASYNEQFF.